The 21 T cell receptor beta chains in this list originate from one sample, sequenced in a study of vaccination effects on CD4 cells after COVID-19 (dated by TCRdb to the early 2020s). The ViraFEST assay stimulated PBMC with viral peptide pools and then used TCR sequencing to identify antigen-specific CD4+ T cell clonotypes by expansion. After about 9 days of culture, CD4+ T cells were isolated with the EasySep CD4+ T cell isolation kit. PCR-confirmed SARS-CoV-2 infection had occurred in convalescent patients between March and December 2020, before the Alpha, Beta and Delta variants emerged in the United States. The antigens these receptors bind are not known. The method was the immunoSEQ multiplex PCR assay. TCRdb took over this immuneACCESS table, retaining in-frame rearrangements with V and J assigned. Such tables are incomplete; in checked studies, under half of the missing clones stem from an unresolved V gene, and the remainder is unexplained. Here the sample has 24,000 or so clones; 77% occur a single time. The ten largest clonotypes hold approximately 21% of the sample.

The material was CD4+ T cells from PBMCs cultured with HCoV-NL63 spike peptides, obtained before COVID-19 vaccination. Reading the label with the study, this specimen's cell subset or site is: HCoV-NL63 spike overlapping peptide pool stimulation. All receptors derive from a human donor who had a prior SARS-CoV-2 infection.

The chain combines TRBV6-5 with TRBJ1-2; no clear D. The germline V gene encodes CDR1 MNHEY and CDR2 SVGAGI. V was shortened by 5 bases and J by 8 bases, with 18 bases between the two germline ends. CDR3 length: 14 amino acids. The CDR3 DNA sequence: TGTGCCAGCAGTCAGAACTCGGGTATTTCCGGCTACACCTTC. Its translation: CASSQNSGISGYTF.

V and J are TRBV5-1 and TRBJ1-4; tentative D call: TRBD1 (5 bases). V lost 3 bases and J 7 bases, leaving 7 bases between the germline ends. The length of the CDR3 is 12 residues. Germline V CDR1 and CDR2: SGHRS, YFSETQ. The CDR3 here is CASSSQGEKLFF. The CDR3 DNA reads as TGCGCCAGCAGCTCGCAGGGTGAAAAACTGTTTTTT.

CDR3 coding DNA: TGTGCCAGCTCACCCGGACTAGTTGAGCAGTTCTTC. Translation gives CASSPGLVEQFF. The chain recombines TRBV18 with TRBJ2-1, with 7 bases fitting TRBD2. The germline V gene has CDR1 KGHSH and CDR2 LQKENI. This CDR3 spans 12 amino acids. The ends lost 3 bases at V and 9 bases at J; junction bases unmatched: 2.

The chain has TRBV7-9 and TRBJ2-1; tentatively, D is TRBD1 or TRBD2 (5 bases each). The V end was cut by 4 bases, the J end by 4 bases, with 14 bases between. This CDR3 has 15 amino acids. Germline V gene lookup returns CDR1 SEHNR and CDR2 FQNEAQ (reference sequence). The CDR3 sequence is CASSSPGRTYNEQFF. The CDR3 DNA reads TGTGCCAGCAGCTCACCGGGACGGACTTACAATGAGCAGTTCTTC. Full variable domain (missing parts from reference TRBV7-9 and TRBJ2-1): DTGVSQNPRHKITKRGQNVTFRCDPISEHNRLYWYRQTLGQGPEFLTYFQNEAQLEKSRLLSDRFSAERPKGSFSTLEIQRTEQGDSAMYLCASSSPGRTYNEQFFGPGTRLTVL.

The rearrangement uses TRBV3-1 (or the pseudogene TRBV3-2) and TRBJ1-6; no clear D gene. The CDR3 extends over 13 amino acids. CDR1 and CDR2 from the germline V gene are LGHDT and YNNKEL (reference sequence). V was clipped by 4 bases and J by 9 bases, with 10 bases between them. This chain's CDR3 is CASSPTRVSPLHF. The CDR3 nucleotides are TGTGCCAGCAGCCCCACGAGGGTTTCACCCCTCCACTTT.

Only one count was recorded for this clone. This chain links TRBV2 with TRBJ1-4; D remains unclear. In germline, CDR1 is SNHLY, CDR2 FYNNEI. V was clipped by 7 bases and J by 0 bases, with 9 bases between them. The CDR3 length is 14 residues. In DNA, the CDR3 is TGTGCCAGCAATTTCCTTACAACTAATGAAAAACTGTTTTTT. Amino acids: CASNFLTTNEKLFF.

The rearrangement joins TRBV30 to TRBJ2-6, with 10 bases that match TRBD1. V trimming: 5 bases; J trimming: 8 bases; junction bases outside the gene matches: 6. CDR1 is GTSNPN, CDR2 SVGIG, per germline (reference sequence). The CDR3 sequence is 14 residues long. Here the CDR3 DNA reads TGTGCCTGGGAACGGGACAGGGGATCCAACGTCCTGACTTTC. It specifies CAWERDRGSNVLTF.

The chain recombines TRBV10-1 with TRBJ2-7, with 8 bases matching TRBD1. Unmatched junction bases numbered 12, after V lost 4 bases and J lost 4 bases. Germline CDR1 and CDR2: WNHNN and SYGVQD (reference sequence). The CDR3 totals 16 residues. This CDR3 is CASSVGETGVRYEQYF. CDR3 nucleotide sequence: TGCGCCAGCAGTGTGGGAGAGACAGGGGTAAGATACGAGCAGTACTTC.

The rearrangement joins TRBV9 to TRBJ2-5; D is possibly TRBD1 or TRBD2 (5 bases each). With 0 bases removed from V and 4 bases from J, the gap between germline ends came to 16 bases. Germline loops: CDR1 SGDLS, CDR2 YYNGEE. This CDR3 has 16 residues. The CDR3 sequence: CASSVGVSGLAETQYF. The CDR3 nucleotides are TGTGCCAGCAGCGTAGGAGTCTCGGGGCTCGCAGAGACCCAGTACTTC.

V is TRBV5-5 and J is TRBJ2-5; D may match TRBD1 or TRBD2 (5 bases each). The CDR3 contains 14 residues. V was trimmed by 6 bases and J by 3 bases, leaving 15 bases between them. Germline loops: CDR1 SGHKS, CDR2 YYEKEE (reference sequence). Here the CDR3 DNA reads TGTGCCAGCAACCGACAGACGAGGGAAGAGACCCAGTACTTC. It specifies CASNRQTREETQYF.

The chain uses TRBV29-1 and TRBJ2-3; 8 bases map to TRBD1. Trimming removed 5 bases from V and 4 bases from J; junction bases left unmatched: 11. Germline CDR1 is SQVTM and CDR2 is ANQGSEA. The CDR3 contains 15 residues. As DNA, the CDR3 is TGCAGCGTTACGATCCTCAGGGGGCTCGCAGATACGCAGTATTTT. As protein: CSVTILRGLADTQYF.

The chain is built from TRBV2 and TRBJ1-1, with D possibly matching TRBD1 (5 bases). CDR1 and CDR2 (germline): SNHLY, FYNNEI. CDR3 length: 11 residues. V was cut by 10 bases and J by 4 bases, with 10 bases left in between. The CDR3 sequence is CATSTVTEAFF. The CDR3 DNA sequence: TGTGCCACCTCGACAGTCACTGAAGCTTTCTTT.

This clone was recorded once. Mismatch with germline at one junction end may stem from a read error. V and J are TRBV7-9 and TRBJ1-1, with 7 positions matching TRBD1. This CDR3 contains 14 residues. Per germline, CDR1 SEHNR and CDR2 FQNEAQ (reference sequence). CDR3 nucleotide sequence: TGTGCCAGCAGCTTAGGGGGAGACAGGGTCGGAGGAATATTT. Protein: CASSLGGDRVGGIF.

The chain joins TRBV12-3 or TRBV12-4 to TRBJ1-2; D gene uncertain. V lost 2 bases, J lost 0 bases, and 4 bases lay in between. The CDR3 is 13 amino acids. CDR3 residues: CASSLIANYGYTF. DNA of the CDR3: TGTGCCAGCAGTTTAATTGCTAACTATGGCTACACCTTC.

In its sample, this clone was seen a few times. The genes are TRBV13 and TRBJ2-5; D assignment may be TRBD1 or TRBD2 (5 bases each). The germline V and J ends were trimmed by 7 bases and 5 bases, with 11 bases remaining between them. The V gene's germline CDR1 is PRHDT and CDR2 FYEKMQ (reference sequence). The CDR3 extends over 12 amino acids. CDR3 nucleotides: TGTGCCAGCACCCACAGGAGGGAGACCCAGTACTTC. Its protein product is CASTHRRETQYF.

CDR3 region: CSASPIGALDTQYF. The CDR3 nucleotides are TGCAGTGCTAGTCCGATCGGCGCGTTAGATACGCAGTATTTT. The rearrangement links TRBV20-1 to TRBJ2-3; D uncertain. V lost 3 bases to trimming and J lost 5 bases, with 15 bases between them. Germline values: CDR1 DFQATT, CDR2 SNEGSKA (reference sequence). The CDR3 runs 14 residues.

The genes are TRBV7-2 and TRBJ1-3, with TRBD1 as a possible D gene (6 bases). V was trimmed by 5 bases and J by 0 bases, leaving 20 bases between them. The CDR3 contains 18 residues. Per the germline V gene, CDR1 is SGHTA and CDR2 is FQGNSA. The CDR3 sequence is CASSPPVGHFSSGNTIYF. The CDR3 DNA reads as TGTGCCAGCAGCCCACCGGTGGGACATTTTTCCTCTGGAAACACCATATATTTT.

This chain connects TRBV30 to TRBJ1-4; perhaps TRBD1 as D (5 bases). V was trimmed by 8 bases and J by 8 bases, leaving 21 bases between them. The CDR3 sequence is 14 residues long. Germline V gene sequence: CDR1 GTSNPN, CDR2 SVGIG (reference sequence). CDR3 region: CAGTGSGLGEKLFF. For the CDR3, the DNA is TGTGCCGGGACGGGGAGCGGCCTGGGGGAAAAACTGTTTTTT.

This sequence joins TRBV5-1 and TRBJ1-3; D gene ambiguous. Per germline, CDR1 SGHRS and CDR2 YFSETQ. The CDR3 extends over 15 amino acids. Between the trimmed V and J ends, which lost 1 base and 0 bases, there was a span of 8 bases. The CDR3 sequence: CASSLFGVSGNTIYF. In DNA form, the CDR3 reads TGCGCCAGCAGCTTGTTCGGGGTCTCTGGAAACACCATATATTTT.

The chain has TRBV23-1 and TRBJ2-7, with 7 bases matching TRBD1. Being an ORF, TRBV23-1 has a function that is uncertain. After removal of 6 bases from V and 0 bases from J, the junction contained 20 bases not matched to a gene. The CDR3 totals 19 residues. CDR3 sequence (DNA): TGCGCCAGCAGCCTCGAAGCAGGGGGTTTGTTCACGGGCTCCTACGAGCAGTACTTC. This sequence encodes CASSLEAGGLFTGSYEQYF.

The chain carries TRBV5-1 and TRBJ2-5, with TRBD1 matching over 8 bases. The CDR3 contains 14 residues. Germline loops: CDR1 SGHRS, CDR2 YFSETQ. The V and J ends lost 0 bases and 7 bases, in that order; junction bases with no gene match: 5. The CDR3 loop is CASSLVGQEGTQYF. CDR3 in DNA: TGCGCCAGCAGCTTGGTGGGACAGGAAGGGACCCAGTACTTC.